A selection of T cell receptor beta chains follows, all from one sample in a study of vaccination and CD4 T cells after COVID-19. TCRdb recomputed calls from the PCR reads with MiXCR, one row per CDR3 protein. The sample holds 11,000 or so distinct CDR3 sequences, around two fifths seen once. What these receptors recognize is not known. The sequenced material came from cultured CD4+ T cells from blood. These receptors were obtained from a human donor with COVID-19. Each CDR3 is given with its conserved first and last residue. Each record gives: J gene, clone size, D gene, V gene, CDR3 protein, CDR3 DNA. A D gene is named only where the DNA matches it firmly. Clone size is stated in some rows and not others, as once, few, many or a class when expanded.

TRBJ2-2	-	-	TRBV6-1	CASRTQTGELFF	TGTGCCAGCAGAACACAGACCGGGGAGCTGTTTTTT
TRBJ1-1	-	-	TRBV19	CASGPDRTMNTEAFF	TGTGCCAGTGGACCGGACAGAACTATGAACACTGAAGCTTTCTTT
TRBJ2-1	few	TRBD1	TRBV7-7	CASSPDREGEQFF	TGTGCTAGCAGCCCGGACAGGGAAGGTGAGCAGTTCTTC
TRBJ2-4	-	-	TRBV21-1	CASSKGGRTHQAKNIQYF	TGTGCCAGCAGCAAAGGGGGGAGGACACACCAAGCCAAAAACATTCAGTACTTC
TRBJ1-1	-	-	TRBV6-1	CASSRDRREAFF	TGTGCCAGCAGTCGAGACAGGCGTGAAGCTTTCTTT
TRBJ1-2	-	-	TRBV19	CASSILGGALGGYTF	TGTGCCAGTAGTATACTAGGAGGGGCCTTGGGGGGCTACACCTTC
TRBJ1-1	-	-	TRBV19	CASSIGRGKNTEAFF	TGTGCCAGTAGTATAGGGAGAGGGAAGAACACTGAAGCTTTCTTT
TRBJ1-2	few	-	TRBV27	CASSSGRTPSNYGYTF	TGTGCCAGCAGTTCCGGACGAACCCCATCAAACTATGGCTACACCTTC
TRBJ2-3	few	TRBD2	TRBV6-2/TRBV6-3	CASTPGLAGPTDTQYF	TGTGCCAGCACCCCGGGACTAGCGGGGCCCACAGATACGCAGTATTTT
TRBJ1-1	-	-	TRBV7-9	CASSFPAAAPSNTEAFF	TGTGCCAGCAGCTTCCCGGCGGCAGCCCCATCCAACACTGAAGCTTTCTTT
TRBJ1-2	-	-	TRBV6-2/TRBV6-3	CASSYSKGSRNYGYTF	TGTGCCAGCAGTTACTCGAAGGGCAGCCGGAACTATGGCTACACCTTC
TRBJ1-2	-	-	TRBV27	CASSLRGYNYGYTF	TGTGCCAGCAGCCTCCGGGGCTATAACTATGGCTACACCTTC
TRBJ2-7	once	-	TRBV6-1	CASCTAGNEQYF	TGTGCCAGCTGTACGGCGGGTAACGAGCAGTACTTC
TRBJ2-7	few	TRBD1	TRBV19	CASSPDRGNPYEQYF	TGTGCCAGTAGTCCCGACAGGGGTAATCCCTACGAGCAGTACTTC
TRBJ2-5	-	-	TRBV20-1	CSASRREETQYF	TGCAGTGCTAGTCGCAGAGAAGAGACCCAGTACTTC
TRBJ2-5	-	-	TRBV19	CASSSMETQYF	TGTGCCAGTAGTTCTATGGAGACCCAGTACTTC
TRBJ1-5	-	-	TRBV7-2	CASSFDRPQPQHF	TGTGCCAGCAGCTTTGACAGGCCCCAGCCCCAGCATTTT
TRBJ2-2	-	-	TRBV24-1	CATSDSRIGNTGELFF	TGTGCCACCAGTGATTCCCGGATTGGGAACACCGGGGAGCTGTTTTTT
TRBJ1-2	-	-	TRBV6-2/TRBV6-3	CASREVANYGYTF	TGTGCCAGCAGGGAAGTAGCTAACTATGGCTACACCTTC
TRBJ1-2	-	-	TRBV10-3	CAISESSANYGYTF	TGTGCCATCAGTGAGTCATCAGCTAACTATGGCTACACCTTC
TRBJ2-7	-	TRBD2	TRBV6-2/TRBV6-3	CASSYVRLADYEQYF	TGTGCCAGCAGTTACGTTCGACTAGCGGATTACGAGCAGTACTTC
TRBJ2-5	once	TRBD1	TRBV11-2	CASSFLVQGETQYF	TGTGCCAGCAGCTTTTTGGTACAGGGGGAGACCCAGTACTTC
TRBJ2-7	-	-	TRBV7-2	CASSLKGYEQYF	TGTGCCAGCAGCTTAAAGGGTTACGAGCAGTACTTC
TRBJ1-3	few	-	TRBV6-1	CASRDSSGNTIYF	TGTGCCAGCAGGGACAGCTCTGGAAACACCATATATTTT
TRBJ1-6	-	-	TRBV14	CASSQVRGNSPLHF	TGTGCCAGCAGCCAAGTTAGGGGGAATTCACCCCTCCACTTT
TRBJ1-2	-	TRBD1	TRBV10-3	CAISDPGTGSYGYTF	TGTGCCATCAGTGACCCCGGGACAGGGTCCTATGGCTACACCTTC
TRBJ1-2	large	TRBD1	TRBV6-1	CASNDRDRGPDGYTF	TGTGCCAGCAACGACCGGGACAGGGGGCCCGATGGCTACACCTTC
TRBJ2-3	-	TRBD2	TRBV20-1	CSALGLAGGRSGTDTQYF	TGCAGTGCACTAGGACTAGCGGGGGGGCGCAGTGGCACAGATACGCAGTATTTT